This is a list of T cell receptor beta chains from one sample in a study of cytomegalovirus exposure and HLA in healthy donors. The method was immunoSEQ multiplex PCR; TCRdb's version includes in-frame clones alone and lacks a portion of them. The sample holds 150,000 to 200,000 clones, around 75% seen once. Specimen: PBMCs. These receptors originate from a male donor in good health and CMV-seronegative. Each CDR3 is given without its conserved first and last residue.

j_call v_call cdr3_aa
TRBJ2-1 TRBV7-9 SSSLAGNEQF
TRBJ1-2 TRBV6-5 ASSYGRGSNYGYT
TRBJ1-5 TRBV7-8 ASSLGLQGARNQPQH
TRBJ1-3 TRBV28 ASSGGQVAPSGTIY
TRBJ2-7 TRBV27 ASSSWDRGPGQY
TRBJ2-1 TRBV28 ASSFRGQREGEQF
TRBJ2-3 TRBV5-4 ASSPGLDTQY
TRBJ1-5 TRBV7-7 ASSLRFSNQPQH
TRBJ1-1 TRBV2 ASSPGQGKNTEAF
TRBJ1-2 TRBV4-1 ASSQTVERSNYGYT
TRBJ2-1 TRBV18 ASSGSGGRGSYNEQF
TRBJ1-1 TRBV7-9 ASSLDSNTEAF
TRBJ2-1 TRBV30 AWSGQGPIEQF
TRBJ2-1 TRBV9 ASSVAGGTYNEQF
TRBJ2-3 TRBV5-1 ASSLAGTDTQY
TRBJ2-2 TRBV6-6 ASRLAGGDTGELF
TRBJ2-7 TRBV7-2 ASSLASGTAYEQY
TRBJ1-6 TRBV4-2 ASSQEFFNSPLH
TRBJ1-5 TRBV5-1 ASSLDSFNQPQH
TRBJ1-2 TRBV30 AWSAGTAYGYT
TRBJ1-5 TRBV30 AWSVRGSQPQH
TRBJ1-5 TRBV30 AWSVWAGSNQPQH
TRBJ2-1 TRBV7-2 ASSLASGRASEQF
TRBJ2-1 TRBV30 AWNEISGGDRNEQF
TRBJ2-5 TRBV20-1 SAWPGETQY
TRBJ1-5 TRBV28 ASSLSTRGTQPQH
TRBJ1-5 TRBV6-1 ASKVRGGDNQPQH
TRBJ1-5 TRBV6-5 ASRRGNQPQH
TRBJ1-4 TRBV29-1 SVDGPAGGEKLF
TRBJ2-4 TRBV4-3 ASSQVYRGPNIQY
TRBJ1-1 TRBV9 ASSVGTLNTEAF
TRBJ2-1 TRBV7-2 ASSFRTSGSYGYNEQF
TRBJ1-5 TRBV9 ASSVSGEGQPQH
TRBJ1-2 TRBV6-5 ASRPGRNYGYT
TRBJ2-3 TRBV7-6 ASSFEASTDTQY
TRBJ1-4 TRBV6-1 ASSTATNEKLF
TRBJ2-1 TRBV6-5 ASSYSDREIYNEQF
TRBJ1-5 TRBV6-5 ASSWREGPWPQH
TRBJ1-1 TRBV4-1 ASSQGQGLFSEAF
TRBJ1-3 TRBV30 AWNGNSGNTIY
TRBJ1-2 TRBV4-1 ASSQQTGQGFRGYT
TRBJ2-2 TRBV9 ASSVGGILGGELF
TRBJ2-2 TRBV29-1 SVRTGPGELF
TRBJ1-1 TRBV29-1 SVSGSLNTEAF
TRBJ1-2 TRBV6-1 ASSESDGVGAEGGTDYGYT
TRBJ1-5 TRBV2 ASSVGPRRADQPQH
TRBJ1-4 TRBV29-1 SATGGEGPTNEKLF
TRBJ2-7 TRBV28 ASSLWDRAYEQY
TRBJ1-1 TRBV7-2 ASSWDRRQMNTEAF
TRBJ2-6 TRBV6-4 ASSAEQGSGANVLT
TRBJ2-1 TRBV9 ASSVVGVRYDEQF